This T cell receptor beta chain comes out of a study of spatial heterogeneity in lung cancer (dated by TCRdb to about 2019). In the study overall: Beta-chain transcripts were consistently detected in greater numbers than alpha-chain transcripts, which likely reflects a higher abundance of beta-chain transcripts. The study linked features of the TCR repertoire to counts of nonsynonymous mutations, which were determined by whole-exome sequencing of tumor tissue. In the raw uncorrected reads, each unique combination of TCR and UMI appeared more than ten times on average. TCR transcript counts in tumor regions correlated strongly with a T cell transcriptional module score from matched bulk RNA-seq. The study quantitatively compared TCR alpha and beta repertoires across multiple tumor regions, matched nontumor lung and blood in non-small cell lung cancer. At surgery, some 220 tumor regions, 61 to 75 matched nontumor lung samples and 56 PBMC samples were TCR-sequenced for both alpha and beta chains. Overall study outcomes, separate from this receptor: Confirming at a functional level the hypothesis that regional TCRs recognize regional mutations was considered to require additional single-cell paired TCR alpha and beta sequencing. Counts of ubiquitous and regional expanded TCRs correlated with counts of ubiquitous and regional nonsynonymous mutations, respectively. A correlation was observed between the number of expanded intratumoral alpha and beta TCRs and the tumor nonsynonymous mutation count. TCR-seq coverage of tumor T cells was estimated at only approximately 7% for alpha chains and around 13% for beta chains.

Reading the germline V gene (reference sequence) gives CDR1 GTSNPN and CDR2 SVGIG. Between the V and J ends, shortened by 4 bases and 5 bases respectively, the junction contains 9 bases. The CDR3 measures 13 amino acids from cysteine to phenylalanine. Here the CDR3 DNA is all that survives: 39 bases in frame from base 1. About this clonotype itself: Its antigen is not yet known. No qualities accompany the bases; no much larger clone lies one base away.

The library was generated by 5' RACE. TCRdb names NextSeq 500 as the instrument used. To allow correction of PCR and sequencing errors, the TCR library protocol tagged every TCR cDNA molecule with a unique molecular identifier. Turning to the authors' computational methods: TCR identification, UMI-based error correction and CDR3 extraction were performed with Decombinator tools. Expanded TCRs were defined as those above a frequency of 2 per 1,000, corresponding to the top 1% of the tumor frequency distribution. Expanded tumor TCRs statistically deemed absent (corrected P<0.05) from at least one tumor region were classed as regional, and all other expanded tumor TCRs were classed as ubiquitous. Rényi diversity was computed with the R vegan package after subsampling each repertoire 100 times to 5,000 TCRs. To build CDR3 similarity networks, amino acid triplet string-kernel similarity was used, and CDR3s were connected when their pairwise similarity was above 0.82. In TCRdb, the public reads were trimmed at Q25 with fastp and aligned with MiXCR, with productive beta chains retained. Every entry covers one CDR3 protein and lists the most common genes and DNA from its rows. Clone size and V and J calls follow TCRdb, not the original study. In all, the sample holds about 20,000 distinct CDR3 sequences, and roughly 7% of those were seen once. The top ten clones comprise 20% to 25% of the sample.

According to the study, the label for this sample's time point signals: sample taken at primary tumor resection. Samples were obtained from 65 to 90 patients with early-stage, untreated non-small cell lung cancer from the lung TRACERx cohort. Whole RNA extracted from tumor and nontumor lung tissue, or from cryopreserved PBMC samples, was used for TCR sequencing without cell sorting. Patients were selected for TCR sequencing only if sufficient RNA was available from at least two tumor regions. A lung pathologist reviewed the tumor and adjacent nontumor lung specimens before the specimens were selected.

The material was lung tumor tissue, obtained at surgery. The chain is encoded by TRBV30 joined to TRBJ1-6, with the D gene uncertain. The source of this sequence is a female donor with early-stage non-small cell lung cancer. The nucleotides are TGTGCCTGGACCCCGATGAATAATTCACCCCTCCACTTT. Its translation reads: CAWTPMNNSPLHF.